One and the same sample provided the 21 T cell receptor beta chains below, sequenced in a study of T-cell reconstitution after alpha-beta-depleted transplantation in children listed by TCRdb under 2016. The method behind the library was PCR. TCRdb lists the instrument as Illumina HiSeq 2500. TCR libraries were prepared with molecular barcoding, using unique molecular identifiers to normalize TCRbeta repertoire quantification. TCRdb reanalyzed the raw reads on its own, using fastp at Q25 for trimming and MiXCR for clone calling, and kept in-frame beta chains. Rows merge per CDR3 protein into single entries with the most common DNA and genes. This sample comprises hundreds of thousands of distinct CDR3 sequences, approximately 10% of them detected only once. The top ten hold 2% to 2.5% of the sample. This specimen's treatment or condition label, per the study, means: allogeneic hematopoietic cell transplantation with graft depleted of TCRalphabeta T cells and CD19 B cells.

This specimen consisted of PBMCs, obtained before TCRalphabeta/CD19-depleted stem cell transplant. The receptor set was obtained from a child aged 2-9 years with inherited bone marrow failure, due to receive a stem cell transplant.

This clonotype was counted at least ten times. In DNA, the CDR3 is TGTGCCAGCAGGCCCGGCGGGAGCAATCAGCCCCAGCATTTT. This gives the protein CASRPGGSNQPQHF. This chain uses TRBV6-2 or TRBV6-3 with TRBJ1-5; D not resolved. The CDR3 sequence is 14 residues long. CDR1 is MNHEY, CDR2 SVGEGT, per germline. V lost 6 bases to trimming and J lost 1 base, with 10 bases between them.

This clonotype was picked up a small number of times. The chain links TRBV30 to TRBJ2-7; 7 bases agree with TRBD2. V was pared by 2 bases and J by 3 bases, with 7 bases of the junction left unmatched. Germline V gives CDR1 GTSNPN, CDR2 SVGIG (reference sequence). The CDR3 consists of 14 residues. CDR3 loop: CAWSRGGGGYEQYF. DNA for the CDR3: TGTGCCTGGAGTAGGGGCGGGGGAGGCTACGAGCAGTACTTC.

This clonotype was seen more than once but under ten times. This chain links TRBV4-3 with TRBJ1-5; D may be TRBD1 (5 bases). The CDR3 is 15 amino acids. The V end was cut by 0 bases, the J end by 5 bases, with 11 bases between. The V gene's germline CDR1 is LGHNA and CDR2 YSLEER. The CDR3 protein is CASSQDSQGHQPQHF. CDR3 nucleotides: TGCGCCAGCAGCCAAGATTCCCAGGGCCATCAGCCCCAGCATTTT.

This clonotype was recorded at least ten times. The rearrangement links TRBV6-1 to TRBJ2-1; perhaps D is TRBD1 or TRBD2 (5 bases each). From germline, CDR1 is MNHNS and CDR2 SASEGT. V was trimmed by 7 bases and J by 4 bases, leaving 17 bases between them. CDR3 size: 15 residues. In DNA form, the CDR3 reads TGTGCCAGCACTGTTTGGGGGAGTGGTTACAATGAGCAGTTCTTC. This encodes CASTVWGSGYNEQFF.

The sample holds many counts of this clonotype. This chain joins TRBV13 and TRBJ2-2, with TRBD1 matching over 8 bases. The CDR3 consists of 19 residues. V gave up 2 bases and J gave up 1 base; unmatched junction bases: 12. Germline-derived CDR1 and CDR2 are PRHDT and FYEKMQ (reference sequence). The CDR3: CASSLLSVGTGQNTGELFF. DNA for the CDR3: TGTGCCAGCAGCTTATTGAGTGTCGGGACAGGACAGAACACCGGGGAGCTGTTTTTT. Full variable domain (outside the CDR3, taken from reference TRBV13 and TRBJ2-2): AAGVIQSPRHLIKEKRETATLKCYPIPRHDTVYWYQQGPGQDPQFLISFYEKMQSDKGSIPDRFSAQQFSDYHSELNMSSLELGDSALYFCASSLLSVGTGQNTGELFFGEGSRLTVL.

This clonotype was counted at least ten times. The rearrangement uses TRBV20-1 and TRBJ2-3; 8 bases align to TRBD1. Germline-derived CDR1 and CDR2 are DFQATT and SNEGSKA (reference sequence). The CDR3 is 14 residues long. The trim removed 5 bases at V and 3 bases at J, leaving 7 bases unmatched. CDR3 loop: CSAEDRDGTDTQYF. DNA of the CDR3: TGCAGTGCTGAGGACAGGGATGGGACAGATACGCAGTATTTT.

The chain uses TRBV20-1 and TRBJ2-3; 7 bases agree with TRBD2. There are 16 residues in the CDR3. The germline CDR1 and CDR2 sequences are DFQATT and SNEGSKA (reference sequence). V shed 3 bases, J shed 2 bases, and the junction held 11 bases outside the gene matches. The CDR3 loop reads CSASSERDPFTDTQYF. CDR3 nucleotide sequence: TGCAGTGCTAGTTCGGAGCGGGACCCGTTCACAGATACGCAGTATTTT.

This clonotype was recorded many times. Germline and junction disagree at one end, which may indicate a read error. The V call is TRBV6-1, the J call TRBJ2-7; TRBD1 matches at 8 bases. This CDR3 region has 10 residues. Germline assignment: CDR1 MNHNS and CDR2 SASEGT. CDR3 bases: TGTGCCAGCAGCTCCGGGACAGGTCACTTC. It codes for CASSSGTGHF.

This clonotype was found many times. The J gene is TRBJ1-4, the V gene TRBV4-3; 7 nucleotides line up with TRBD1. The V and J ends lost 1 base and 3 bases, in that order; junction bases with no gene match: 11. Germline CDR1 and CDR2: LGHNA and YSLEER. The CDR3 loop spans 18 amino acids. For the CDR3, the DNA is TGCGCCAGCAGCCAAGCGCCGGGACAGAGGACTTCTAATGAAAAACTGTTTTTT. This gives the protein CASSQAPGQRTSNEKLFF.

This clonotype was seen many times. The chain carries TRBV15 and TRBJ2-3, with D hard to call. The V end lost 0 bases, the J end lost 3 bases, and 4 bases lay between the germline ends. CDR3 length equals 13 residues. Germline CDR1 reads LNHNV; CDR2 reads YYDKDF (reference sequence). The CDR3: CATSRDRTDTQYF. The CDR3 DNA reads as TGTGCCACCAGCAGAGATCGGACAGATACGCAGTATTTT.

This clonotype was picked up a small number of times. CDR3 region: CASSLWGTSGRGNEQFF. DNA of the CDR3: TGTGCCAGCAGCTTATGGGGGACTAGCGGGAGGGGTAATGAGCAGTTCTTC. V gene TRBV11-2 combines with J gene TRBJ2-1; 16 bases are a match to TRBD2. Germline CDR1 and CDR2: SGHAT and FQNNGV. The ends lost 2 bases at V and 7 bases at J; junction bases unmatched: 5. The CDR3 has 17 amino acids.

This sequence joins TRBV30 and TRBJ2-3; TRBD2 matches 13 bases. CDR1 is GTSNPN, CDR2 SVGIG, per germline (reference sequence). V trimming: 1 base; J trimming: 4 bases; junction bases outside the gene matches: 5. The CDR3 loop spans 16 amino acids. The CDR3 sequence is CAWSGPTSGRPDTQYF. The CDR3 DNA is TGTGCCTGGAGTGGGCCGACTAGCGGGAGGCCAGATACGCAGTATTTT.

There are many counts of this clonotype. This chain links TRBV4-2 with TRBJ2-6; D could derive from TRBD1 or TRBD2 (5 bases each). The CDR3 is 16 amino acids. Germline lookup yields CDR1 LGHNA and CDR2 YNFKEQ. V lost 0 bases to trimming and J lost 11 bases, with 17 bases between them. This chain's CDR3 is CASSQDRDVGFDVLTF. The DNA of the CDR3 is TGTGCCAGCAGCCAAGATCGGGACGTGGGTTTCGACGTCCTGACTTTC.

This clonotype occurred a few times. As DNA, the CDR3 is TGTGCCAGTAGCCCTAACCCGACTAGCGGGAGTGGCTATGAGCAGTTCTTC. It specifies CASSPNPTSGSGYEQFF. The V and J genes are TRBV19 and TRBJ2-1, with 12 nucleotides matching TRBD2. CDR1 and CDR2 from the germline V gene are LNHDA and SQIVND (reference sequence). This CDR3 is 17 amino acids long. The ends lost 6 bases at V and 8 bases at J; junction bases unmatched: 14.

The gene calls are TRBV6-1 and TRBJ1-2; 10 bases align to TRBD1. CDR1 and CDR2 from the germline V gene are MNHNS and SASEGT. The CDR3 loop spans 15 amino acids. Trimming removed 6 bases from V and 7 bases from J; junction bases left unmatched: 11. CDR3 loop: CASRSDRGRGFGYTF. The CDR3 nucleotides read TGTGCCAGCAGGAGCGACAGGGGGCGCGGGTTTGGCTACACCTTC.

The CDR3 reads CASSPEWGAYNEQFF. The CDR3 DNA is TGTGCCAGCAGCCCCGAGTGGGGGGCCTACAATGAGCAGTTCTTC. The rearrangement links TRBV7-6 to TRBJ2-1, with D perhaps TRBD2 (6 bases). Germline values: CDR1 SGHVS, CDR2 FNYEAQ. The CDR3 spans 15 residues. Trimming removed 5 bases at V and 2 bases at J, with 13 bases between. Full variable domain (missing parts from reference TRBV7-6 and TRBJ2-1): GAGVSQSPRYKVTKRGQDVALRCDPISGHVSLYWYRQALGQGPEFLTYFNYEAQQDKSGLPNDRFSAERPEGSISTLTIQRTEQRDSAMYRCASSPEWGAYNEQFFGPGTRLTVL.

This clonotype has at least ten counts. The chain links TRBV7-2 to TRBJ2-3, with 9 nucleotides matching TRBD2. The germline CDR1 and CDR2 sequences are SGHTA and FQGNSA. The V gene end was trimmed by 3 bases and the J gene end by 5 bases; junction bases not matched to a gene: 6. CDR3 length equals 15 residues. In DNA, the CDR3 is TGTGCCAGCAGCTTCGCTAGCGGGAAAATAGATACGCAGTATTTT. Protein: CASSFASGKIDTQYF. Full variable domain (missing parts from reference TRBV7-2 and TRBJ2-3): GAGVSQSPSNKVTEKGKDVELRCDPISGHTALYWYRQSLGQGLEFLIYFQGNSAPDKSGLPSDRFSAERTGGSVSTLTIQRTQQEDSAVYLCASSFASGKIDTQYFGPGTRLTVL.

At least ten counts were recorded for this clonotype. This chain connects TRBV20-1 to TRBJ2-2, with D perhaps TRBD2 (7 bases). This CDR3 is built from 16 residues. Trimming cost V 1 base and J 5 bases, with 17 bases left between them. Germline V gene data show CDR1 as DFQATT and CDR2 as SNEGSKA (reference sequence). CDR3 nucleotides: TGCAGTGCTAGAGTTTCTGGCAAGGGGGGGACCGGGGAGCTGTTTTTT. Protein: CSARVSGKGGTGELFF.

This clonotype was counted at least ten times. The rearrangement joins TRBV20-1 to TRBJ2-3; D not resolved. The CDR3 has 13 residues. Between the trimmed V and J ends, which lost 1 base and 3 bases, there was a span of 8 bases. Germline lookup yields CDR1 DFQATT and CDR2 SNEGSKA (reference sequence). The CDR3 protein is CSARVGGTDTQYF. Written as DNA, the CDR3 is TGCAGTGCTAGAGTCGGTGGGACAGATACGCAGTATTTT.

This clonotype was seen repeatedly, ten times or more. V and J are TRBV6-5 and TRBJ2-1; D remains unclear. V lost 2 bases and J 5 bases, leaving 7 bases between the germline ends. Germline V lookup: CDR1 MNHEY, CDR2 SVGAGI. This CDR3 spans 13 amino acids. CDR3 DNA: TGTGCCAGCAGTTACAGCTCGAACAATGAGCAGTTCTTC. Protein: CASSYSSNNEQFF.

Only one count was recorded for this clonotype. A read error may explain this, as a much larger clone is one base away. The rearrangement links TRBV5-4 to TRBJ1-1, with D maybe TRBD1 (5 bases). The CDR3 is 13 residues long. CDR1 is SGHNT and CDR2 is YYREEE in the germline V gene (reference sequence). The CDR3 nucleotides read TGTGCCAGCAGTTTTTGGGGCGAAGCTGAAGCTATCTTT. The encoded protein is CASSFWGEAEAIF.